Sequencing of this T cell receptor (beta chain) was carried out in a study of OX40 agonist ivuxolimab in advanced cancers. Profiling relied on immunoSEQ multiplex PCR, and the TCRdb table lists in-frame clones only, not all of them. The sample shows 65,000 to 80,000 clones, 84% of them seen only once. Patients were excluded for autoimmune disease history or systemic immunosuppression. The CDR3 has 13 amino acids. Deletions cut 8 bases from V and 3 bases from J, with 11 bases between. Germline CDR1 and CDR2: MNHEY and SMNVEV (reference sequence). The sequence derives from an adult with an advanced solid tumor such as melanoma, head and neck, liver or kidney cancer. The V call is TRBV27, the J call TRBJ2-1, with a possible D match to TRBD2 (6 bases). Specimen: CD4+ or CD8+ T cells sorted from blood, collected in a trial of the OX40 agonist ivuxolimab. CDR3 nucleotides: TGTGCCAGCGGGAGGCACAGCTACAATGAGCAGTTCTTC. Translating it yields CASGRHSYNEQFF.